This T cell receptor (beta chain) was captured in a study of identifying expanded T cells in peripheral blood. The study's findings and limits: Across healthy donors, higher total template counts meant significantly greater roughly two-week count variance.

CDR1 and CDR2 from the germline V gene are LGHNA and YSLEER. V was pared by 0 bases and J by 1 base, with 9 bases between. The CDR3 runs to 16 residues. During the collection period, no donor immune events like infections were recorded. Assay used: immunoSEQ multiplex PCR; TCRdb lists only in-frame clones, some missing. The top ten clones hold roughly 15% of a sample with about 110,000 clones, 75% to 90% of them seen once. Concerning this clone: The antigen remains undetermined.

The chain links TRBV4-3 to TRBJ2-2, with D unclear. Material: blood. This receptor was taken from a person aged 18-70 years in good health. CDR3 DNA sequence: TGCGCCAGCAGCCAAGAATGGGCGCAGAACACCGGGGAGCTGTTTTTT. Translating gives CASSQEWAQNTGELFF.